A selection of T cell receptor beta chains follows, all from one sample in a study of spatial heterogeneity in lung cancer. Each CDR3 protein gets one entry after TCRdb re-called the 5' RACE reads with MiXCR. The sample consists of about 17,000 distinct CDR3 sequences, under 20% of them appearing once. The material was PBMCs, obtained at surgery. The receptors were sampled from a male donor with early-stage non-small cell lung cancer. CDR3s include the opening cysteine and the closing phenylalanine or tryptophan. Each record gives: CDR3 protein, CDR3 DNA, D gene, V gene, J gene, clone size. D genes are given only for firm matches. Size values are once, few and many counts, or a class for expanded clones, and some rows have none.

cdr3_aa: CASRVGGASYNEQFF
cdr3_nt: TGTGCCAGCAGGGTAGGCGGGGCCTCCTACAATGAGCAGTTCTTC
d_call: .
v_call: TRBV2
j_call: TRBJ2-1
clone_size: many

cdr3_aa: CASSITSGGAGTQYF
cdr3_nt: TGTGCCAGCAGCATTACTAGCGGGGGGGCCGGTACGCAGTATTTT
d_call: TRBD2
v_call: TRBV7-2
j_call: TRBJ2-3
clone_size: .

cdr3_aa: CASSPRISGANVLTF
cdr3_nt: TGTGCCAGCAGCCCCCGAATCTCTGGGGCCAACGTCCTGACTTTC
d_call: .
v_call: TRBV7-2
j_call: TRBJ2-6
clone_size: .

cdr3_aa: CASSRRGNTEAFF
cdr3_nt: TGTGCCAGCAGTCGTCGGGGTAACACTGAAGCTTTCTTT
d_call: .
v_call: TRBV6-2/TRBV6-3
j_call: TRBJ1-1
clone_size: .

cdr3_aa: CASSTYDEQYF
cdr3_nt: TGTGCCAGCAGTACGTACGACGAGCAGTACTTC
d_call: .
v_call: TRBV12-3/TRBV12-4
j_call: TRBJ2-7
clone_size: medium-sized

cdr3_aa: CASSPGLAGAQETQYF
cdr3_nt: TGCGCCAGCAGCCCGGGACTAGCGGGAGCACAAGAGACCCAGTACTTC
d_call: TRBD2
v_call: TRBV5-1
j_call: TRBJ2-5
clone_size: many

cdr3_aa: CASSVRNSDYEQYF
cdr3_nt: TGTGCCAGCAGTGTCCGGAACAGTGACTACGAGCAGTACTTC
d_call: .
v_call: TRBV2
j_call: TRBJ2-7
clone_size: many

cdr3_aa: CASSHREGYTF
cdr3_nt: TGTGCCAGCAGCCACAGGGAGGGCTACACCTTC
d_call: .
v_call: TRBV3-1
j_call: TRBJ1-2
clone_size: many

cdr3_aa: CASSGVGQAIYGYTF
cdr3_nt: TGTGCCAGCAGCGGCGTAGGACAGGCCATCTATGGCTACACCTTC
d_call: TRBD1
v_call: TRBV5-6
j_call: TRBJ1-2
clone_size: many

cdr3_aa: CASRTGLDQPQHF
cdr3_nt: TGTGCCAGCAGGACAGGTCTGGATCAGCCCCAGCATTTT
d_call: .
v_call: TRBV6-5
j_call: TRBJ1-5
clone_size: .

cdr3_aa: CSVDGAVSSYNEQFF
cdr3_nt: TGCAGCGTTGATGGGGCCGTGAGCTCCTACAATGAGCAGTTCTTC
d_call: .
v_call: TRBV29-1
j_call: TRBJ2-1
clone_size: .

cdr3_aa: CASSFGRNYNEQFF
cdr3_nt: TGTGCCAGCAGTTTCGGCAGGAACTACAATGAGCAGTTCTTC
d_call: .
v_call: TRBV27
j_call: TRBJ2-1
clone_size: many

cdr3_aa: CASSADGNSYNEQFF
cdr3_nt: TGTGCCAGCAGCGCTGACGGTAACTCCTACAATGAGCAGTTCTTC
d_call: .
v_call: TRBV9
j_call: TRBJ2-1
clone_size: many

cdr3_aa: CSASLPHSTEAFF
cdr3_nt: TGCAGTGCTAGTCTGCCCCACAGCACTGAAGCTTTCTTT
d_call: .
v_call: TRBV20-1
j_call: TRBJ1-1
clone_size: .

cdr3_aa: CASSLFGGNYGYTF
cdr3_nt: TGTGCCAGCAGCTTGTTTGGGGGTAACTATGGCTACACCTTC
d_call: .
v_call: TRBV7-9
j_call: TRBJ1-2
clone_size: .

cdr3_aa: CASSLERAGGFSSQYF
cdr3_nt: TGTGCCAGCAGCTTAGAGCGGGCAGGGGGGTTTTCGAGCCAGTACTTC
d_call: .
v_call: TRBV7-6
j_call: TRBJ2-5
clone_size: many

cdr3_aa: CASSLGGGASEQYF
cdr3_nt: TGTGCCAGCAGTTTAGGGGGGGGAGCCAGCGAGCAGTACTTC
d_call: TRBD2
v_call: TRBV27
j_call: TRBJ2-7
clone_size: many

cdr3_aa: CASSLWGAGETQYF
cdr3_nt: TGTGCCAGCAGCCTGTGGGGGGCGGGGGAGACCCAGTACTTC
d_call: .
v_call: TRBV11-2
j_call: TRBJ2-5
clone_size: .

cdr3_aa: CASSPEGTAHSGNTIYF
cdr3_nt: TGTGCCAGCTCACCGGAAGGGACTGCCCACTCTGGAAACACCATATATTTT
d_call: .
v_call: TRBV18
j_call: TRBJ1-3
clone_size: .

cdr3_aa: CASSSSSEGYTF
cdr3_nt: TGCGCCAGCAGTTCCTCGAGTGAGGGCTACACCTTC
d_call: .
v_call: TRBV5-1
j_call: TRBJ1-2
clone_size: .

cdr3_aa: CSSSGTGFTEAFF
cdr3_nt: TGCAGCTCTTCCGGGACAGGGTTTACTGAAGCTTTCTTT
d_call: TRBD1
v_call: TRBV29-1
j_call: TRBJ1-1
clone_size: .

cdr3_aa: CASSFQAGQETQYF
cdr3_nt: TGTGCCAGCAGCTTTCAGGCAGGTCAAGAGACCCAGTACTTC
d_call: .
v_call: TRBV11-2
j_call: TRBJ2-5
clone_size: few

cdr3_aa: CASSRTSGSPGETQYF
cdr3_nt: TGTGCCAGCAGCCGGACTAGCGGGTCCCCCGGAGAGACCCAGTACTTC
d_call: TRBD2
v_call: TRBV12-3/TRBV12-4
j_call: TRBJ2-5
clone_size: many

cdr3_aa: CASRQQGTGETQYF
cdr3_nt: TGTGCCAGCAGACAACAGGGAACGGGGGAGACCCAGTACTTC
d_call: .
v_call: TRBV18
j_call: TRBJ2-5
clone_size: .

cdr3_aa: CASPNPLAQPQHF
cdr3_nt: TGTGCCAGTCCGAACCCCCTTGCTCAGCCCCAGCATTTT
d_call: .
v_call: TRBV27
j_call: TRBJ1-5
clone_size: few

cdr3_aa: CAWSPIRGDYNEQFF
cdr3_nt: TGTGCCTGGAGCCCAATTCGAGGGGATTACAATGAGCAGTTCTTC
d_call: .
v_call: TRBV30
j_call: TRBJ2-1
clone_size: medium-sized

cdr3_aa: CSVGREVGYGYTF
cdr3_nt: TGCAGCGTTGGGAGGGAAGTCGGCTATGGCTACACCTTC
d_call: .
v_call: TRBV29-1
j_call: TRBJ1-2
clone_size: many

cdr3_aa: CASSIRYSGANVLTF
cdr3_nt: TGTGCCAGTAGTATCAGATACTCTGGGGCCAACGTCCTGACTTTC
d_call: .
v_call: TRBV19
j_call: TRBJ2-6
clone_size: .

cdr3_aa: CAWSTRPDIRGTIYF
cdr3_nt: TGTGCCTGGAGTACCCGCCCCGACATCCGCGGCACCATATATTTT
d_call: .
v_call: TRBV30
j_call: TRBJ1-3
clone_size: .

cdr3_aa: CASSLPTVDQSSYNEQFF
cdr3_nt: TGTGCCAGCAGCTTACCGACAGTGGATCAAAGCTCCTACAATGAGCAGTTCTTC
d_call: .
v_call: TRBV7-9
j_call: TRBJ2-1
clone_size: many

cdr3_aa: CASSFEGNTIYF
cdr3_nt: TGTGCCAGCAGTTTCGAGGGAAACACCATATATTTT
d_call: .
v_call: TRBV12-3/TRBV12-4
j_call: TRBJ1-3
clone_size: many

cdr3_aa: CASSNQGNTEAFF
cdr3_nt: TGTGCCAGCAGTAATCAGGGGAACACTGAAGCTTTCTTT
d_call: .
v_call: TRBV6-1
j_call: TRBJ1-1
clone_size: many

cdr3_aa: CASSELSDGTDTQYF
cdr3_nt: TGTGCCAGCAGTGAACTTTCGGACGGCACAGATACGCAGTATTTT
d_call: .
v_call: TRBV25-1
j_call: TRBJ2-3
clone_size: .

cdr3_aa: CSVPGPSYEQYF
cdr3_nt: TGCAGCGTGCCCGGACCCTCCTACGAGCAGTACTTC
d_call: .
v_call: TRBV29-1
j_call: TRBJ2-7
clone_size: .

cdr3_aa: CASSYYGDTQYF
cdr3_nt: TGTGCCAGCAGTTACTATGGAGATACGCAGTATTTT
d_call: .
v_call: TRBV6-2/TRBV6-3
j_call: TRBJ2-3
clone_size: .

cdr3_aa: CASSIQTEQFF
cdr3_nt: TGTGCCAGTAGTATACAAACAGAGCAGTTCTTC
d_call: .
v_call: TRBV19
j_call: TRBJ2-1
clone_size: few

cdr3_aa: CASSSGPATEAFF
cdr3_nt: TGTGCCAGCAGTTCGGGGCCTGCCACTGAAGCTTTCTTT
d_call: .
v_call: TRBV12-3/TRBV12-4
j_call: TRBJ1-1
clone_size: medium-sized

cdr3_aa: CASSATGTAEQYF
cdr3_nt: TGTGCCAGCAGTGCTACAGGGACGGCCGAGCAGTACTTC
d_call: .
v_call: TRBV12-3/TRBV12-4
j_call: TRBJ2-7
clone_size: few

cdr3_aa: CASSIYWGVGNQPQHF
cdr3_nt: TGTGCCAGCAGTATATATTGGGGCGTAGGCAATCAGCCCCAGCATTTT
d_call: .
v_call: TRBV27
j_call: TRBJ1-5
clone_size: .

cdr3_aa: CSATGQQNTEAFF
cdr3_nt: TGCAGCGCCACGGGACAGCAGAACACTGAAGCTTTCTTT
d_call: TRBD1
v_call: TRBV29-1
j_call: TRBJ1-1
clone_size: many

cdr3_aa: CASSSLQGAGMNTEAFF
cdr3_nt: TGTGCCAGTAGTAGCCTACAGGGGGCTGGGATGAACACTGAAGCTTTCTTT
d_call: TRBD1
v_call: TRBV19
j_call: TRBJ1-1
clone_size: medium-sized

cdr3_aa: CASSVGVGGTDTQYF
cdr3_nt: TGTGCCAGCAGCGTAGGAGTCGGTGGAACAGATACGCAGTATTTT
d_call: .
v_call: TRBV9
j_call: TRBJ2-3
clone_size: few

cdr3_aa: CAWSWTRRGRNNEKLFF
cdr3_nt: TGTGCCTGGAGCTGGACCCGCAGGGGAAGGAATAATGAAAAACTGTTTTTT
d_call: .
v_call: TRBV30
j_call: TRBJ1-4
clone_size: few

cdr3_aa: CASSHREATNTGELFF
cdr3_nt: TGTGCCAGCAGTCACCGAGAAGCTACGAACACCGGGGAGCTGTTTTTT
d_call: .
v_call: TRBV6-5
j_call: TRBJ2-2
clone_size: few

cdr3_aa: CASSPLAGALNTGELFF
cdr3_nt: TGTGCCAGCAGTCCTCTAGCGGGGGCCCTGAACACCGGGGAGCTGTTTTTT
d_call: TRBD2
v_call: TRBV6-5
j_call: TRBJ2-2
clone_size: few

cdr3_aa: CASTLRGPGELFF
cdr3_nt: TGTGCCAGCACCCTAAGAGGGCCCGGGGAGCTGTTTTTT
d_call: .
v_call: TRBV12-3/TRBV12-4
j_call: TRBJ2-2
clone_size: .

cdr3_aa: CASSQDAGENTIYF
cdr3_nt: TGTGCCAGCAGCCAAGATGCAGGCGAAAACACCATATATTTT
d_call: .
v_call: TRBV3-1
j_call: TRBJ1-3
clone_size: many

cdr3_aa: CASGGRDRGPNEQFF
cdr3_nt: TGTGCCAGCGGTGGGCGGGACAGGGGGCCCAATGAGCAGTTCTTC
d_call: TRBD1
v_call: TRBV12-3/TRBV12-4
j_call: TRBJ2-1
clone_size: few

cdr3_aa: CASSQDSFQIDNYGYTF
cdr3_nt: TGCGCCAGCAGCCAAGATAGTTTCCAGATTGATAACTATGGCTACACCTTC
d_call: .
v_call: TRBV4-1
j_call: TRBJ1-2
clone_size: many

cdr3_aa: CASSLAGLAGVYNEQFF
cdr3_nt: TGCGCCAGCAGCTTGGCCGGACTAGCGGGGGTCTACAATGAGCAGTTCTTC
d_call: TRBD2
v_call: TRBV5-1
j_call: TRBJ2-1
clone_size: few

cdr3_aa: CASSPLGRAANYGYTF
cdr3_nt: TGTGCCAGCTCACCTCTCGGACGCGCGGCTAACTATGGCTACACCTTC
d_call: .
v_call: TRBV18
j_call: TRBJ1-2
clone_size: many

cdr3_aa: CASSFPENNEQFF
cdr3_nt: TGTGCCAGCAGTTTCCCCGAAAACAATGAGCAGTTCTTC
d_call: .
v_call: TRBV12-3/TRBV12-4
j_call: TRBJ2-1
clone_size: many

cdr3_aa: CAVLKVETQYF
cdr3_nt: TGTGCCGTCCTAAAGGTGGAGACCCAGTACTTC
d_call: .
v_call: TRBV9
j_call: TRBJ2-5
clone_size: few

cdr3_aa: CASSERLAAVTDTQYF
cdr3_nt: TGTGCCAGCAGCGAAAGACTAGCGGCGGTCACAGATACGCAGTATTTT
d_call: TRBD2
v_call: TRBV7-9
j_call: TRBJ2-3
clone_size: few

cdr3_aa: CASSLVSSNEQFF
cdr3_nt: TGTGCCAGCAGCTTAGTTTCTAGCAATGAGCAGTTCTTC
d_call: .
v_call: TRBV7-8
j_call: TRBJ2-1
clone_size: few

cdr3_aa: CASSPPRREQYF
cdr3_nt: TGTGCCAGCAGCCCCCCCCGGCGGGAGCAGTACTTC
d_call: .
v_call: TRBV7-2
j_call: TRBJ2-7
clone_size: medium-sized

cdr3_aa: CASTDLTSGSNTGELFF
cdr3_nt: TGTGCCAGCACCGACCTAACTAGCGGGTCGAACACCGGGGAGCTGTTTTTT
d_call: TRBD2
v_call: TRBV6-2/TRBV6-3
j_call: TRBJ2-2
clone_size: few

cdr3_aa: CASSLAGYVNTEAFF
cdr3_nt: TGTGCCAGCAGCTTAGCGGGGTACGTCAACACTGAAGCTTTCTTT
d_call: .
v_call: TRBV7-9
j_call: TRBJ1-1
clone_size: few

cdr3_aa: CASSLVLGGEEDTQYF
cdr3_nt: TGTGCCAGCAGCTTAGTTCTTGGCGGGGAAGAAGATACGCAGTATTTT
d_call: .
v_call: TRBV7-2
j_call: TRBJ2-3
clone_size: many

cdr3_aa: CASSIAPGRGNTIYF
cdr3_nt: TGTGCCAGTAGTATAGCCCCCGGACGAGGAAACACCATATATTTT
d_call: .
v_call: TRBV19
j_call: TRBJ1-3
clone_size: many